Listed here is a single T cell receptor (beta chain). Its target is unknown. Data came from immunoSEQ multiplex PCR; TCRdb stores just in-frame clones and leaves some out. The sample gives approximately 110,000 clones, around 90% of which show up once; 2% to 2.5% is in the top ten. The data belong to a study of T cell responses to AZD1222 COVID-19 vaccine. Study conclusions and caveats: The study reported that nearly half of spike-specific TCRs target unmutated variant regions. Researchers took repertoire samples only after the peak T cell response had come. When two AZD1222 doses had been given, Spike-specific TCR breadth and depth rose.

CDR1 is MDHEN and CDR2 is SYDVKM in the germline V gene. The V gene end was trimmed by 3 bases and the J gene end by 8 bases; junction bases not matched to a gene: 8. The CDR3 totals 15 residues. The input for sequencing was peripheral blood, taken 28 days after the second AZD1222 dose. The receptor was derived from an adult who received the AZD1222 COVID-19 vaccine. The J gene is TRBJ1-5, the V gene TRBV28; 9 bases fit TRBD1. DNA of the CDR3: TGTGCCAGCAGTTTCGAACAGGGGGCGAGGAAGCCCCAGCATTTT. It yields the protein CASSFEQGARKPQHF.